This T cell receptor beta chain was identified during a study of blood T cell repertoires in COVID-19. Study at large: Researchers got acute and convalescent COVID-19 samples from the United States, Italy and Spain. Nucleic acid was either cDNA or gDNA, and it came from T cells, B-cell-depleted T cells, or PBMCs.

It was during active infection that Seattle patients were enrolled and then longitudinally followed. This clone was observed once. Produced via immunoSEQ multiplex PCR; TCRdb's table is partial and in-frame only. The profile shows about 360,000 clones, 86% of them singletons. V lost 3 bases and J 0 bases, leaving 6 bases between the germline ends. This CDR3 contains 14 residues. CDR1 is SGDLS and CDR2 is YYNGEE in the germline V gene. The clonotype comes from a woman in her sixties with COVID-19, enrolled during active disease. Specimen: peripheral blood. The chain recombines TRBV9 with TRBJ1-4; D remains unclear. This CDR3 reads CASSDSATNEKLFF. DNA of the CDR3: TGTGCCAGCAGCGACAGTGCAACTAATGAAAAACTGTTTTTT.